This T cell receptor (beta chain) was recorded in a study of cytomegalovirus exposure and HLA in healthy donors. Study-level points and caveats: It was 164 TCR beta chains that were listed as cytomegalovirus-associated. In vitro work confirmed that a few CMV-associated chains recognize CMV antigens.

The method was immunoSEQ multiplex PCR; TCRdb's version includes in-frame clones alone and lacks a portion of them. Of some 250,000 clones in the sample, around 87% were seen once. This clone was counted a single time. No antigen is known for it. The donors were part of the roughly 110-subject validation cohort, which stood apart from the roughly 670-subject first cohort. CDR1 is SGHKS, CDR2 YYEKEE, per germline (reference sequence). The CDR3 sequence is 18 residues long. The germline V and J ends were trimmed by 0 bases and 4 bases, with 20 bases remaining between them. This chain joins TRBV5-5 and TRBJ2-1; TRBD2 is a possible D gene (7 bases). This clonotype was obtained from a young woman in good health and CMV-seronegative. Sequenced material: PBMCs. CDR3 residues: CASSLAVGRGLRYNEQFF. CDR3 bases: TGTGCCAGCAGCTTGGCCGTCGGGCGGGGGCTAAGATACAATGAGCAGTTCTTC.